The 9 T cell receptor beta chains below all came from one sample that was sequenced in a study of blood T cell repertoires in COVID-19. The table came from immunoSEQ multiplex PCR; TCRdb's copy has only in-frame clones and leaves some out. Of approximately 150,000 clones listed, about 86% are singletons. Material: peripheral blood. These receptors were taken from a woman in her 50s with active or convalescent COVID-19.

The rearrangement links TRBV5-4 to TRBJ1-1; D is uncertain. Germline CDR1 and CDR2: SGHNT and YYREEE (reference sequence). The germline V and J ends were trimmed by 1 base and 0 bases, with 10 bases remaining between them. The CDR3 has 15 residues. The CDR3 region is CASSLWATLNTEAFF. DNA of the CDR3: TGTGCCAGCAGCTTGTGGGCCACTTTGAACACTGAAGCTTTCTTT.

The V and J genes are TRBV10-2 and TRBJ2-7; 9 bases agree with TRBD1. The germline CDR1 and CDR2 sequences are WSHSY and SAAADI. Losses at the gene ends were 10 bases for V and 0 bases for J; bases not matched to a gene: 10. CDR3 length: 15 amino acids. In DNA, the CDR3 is TGCGCCACCCGGGACAGGGCCCTTAACTCCTACGAGCAGTACTTC. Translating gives CATRDRALNSYEQYF.

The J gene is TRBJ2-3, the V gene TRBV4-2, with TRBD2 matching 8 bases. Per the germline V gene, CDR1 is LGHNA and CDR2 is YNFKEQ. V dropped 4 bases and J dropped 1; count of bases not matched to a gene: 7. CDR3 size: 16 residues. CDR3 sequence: CASSRPGRGGTDTQYF. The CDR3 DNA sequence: TGTGCCAGCAGCCGCCCGGGGCGGGGGGGCACAGATACGCAGTATTTT.

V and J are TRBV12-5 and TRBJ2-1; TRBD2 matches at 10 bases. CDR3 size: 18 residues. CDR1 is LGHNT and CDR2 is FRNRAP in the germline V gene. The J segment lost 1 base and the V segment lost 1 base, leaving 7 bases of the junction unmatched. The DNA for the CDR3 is TGTGCTAGTGGTTTGGCCCCTAGCGGGAGTTATTCCTACAATGAGCAGTTCTTC. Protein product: CASGLAPSGSYSYNEQFF.

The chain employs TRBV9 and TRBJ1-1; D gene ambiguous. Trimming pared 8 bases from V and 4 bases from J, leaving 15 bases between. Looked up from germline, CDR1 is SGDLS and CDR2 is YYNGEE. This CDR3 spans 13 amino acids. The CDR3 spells CARLGERCTEAFF. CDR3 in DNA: TGTGCCAGGCTCGGGGAACGGTGCACTGAAGCTTTCTTT.

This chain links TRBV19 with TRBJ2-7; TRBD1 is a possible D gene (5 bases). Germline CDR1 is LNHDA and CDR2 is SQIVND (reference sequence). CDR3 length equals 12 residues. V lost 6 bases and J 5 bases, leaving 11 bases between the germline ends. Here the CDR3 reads CASSAGNNEQYF. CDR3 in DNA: TGTGCCAGTAGCGCAGGGAACAACGAGCAGTACTTC.

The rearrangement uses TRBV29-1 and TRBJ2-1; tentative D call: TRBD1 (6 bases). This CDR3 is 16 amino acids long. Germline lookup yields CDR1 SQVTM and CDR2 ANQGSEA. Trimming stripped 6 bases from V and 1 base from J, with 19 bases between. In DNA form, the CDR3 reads TGCAGCGTGGGGGCGCCAAAAGGGGCGTCCTACAATGAGCAGTTCTTC. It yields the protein CSVGAPKGASYNEQFF.

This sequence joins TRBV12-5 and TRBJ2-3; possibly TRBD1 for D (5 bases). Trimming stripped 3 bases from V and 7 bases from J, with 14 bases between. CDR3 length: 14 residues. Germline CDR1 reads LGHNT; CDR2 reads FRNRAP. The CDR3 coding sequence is TGTGCTAGTGGTTTCAGGGCTAGTGGAAATACGCAGTATTTT. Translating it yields CASGFRASGNTQYF.

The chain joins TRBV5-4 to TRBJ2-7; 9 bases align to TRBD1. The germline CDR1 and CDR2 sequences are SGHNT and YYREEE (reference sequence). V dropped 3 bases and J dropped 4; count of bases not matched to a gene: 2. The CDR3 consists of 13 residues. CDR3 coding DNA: TGTGCCAGCAGCTCGGGGACAGGGTACGAGCAGTACTTC. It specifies CASSSGTGYEQYF. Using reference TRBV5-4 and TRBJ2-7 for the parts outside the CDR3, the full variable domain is ETGVTQSPTHLIKTRGQQVTLRCSSQSGHNTVSWYQQALGQGPQFIFQYYREEENGRGNFPPRFSGLQFPNYSSELNVNALELDDSALYLCASSSGTGYEQYFGPGTRLTVT.